Given below is one TCR beta chain in context. Its antigen remains unknown. The source of the sample is a study of T cell responses to AZD1222 COVID-19 vaccine. Study context: Pooled samples include second doses given at about 4 or 12 weeks. General study results and limits: Females made up more of the donors, who were largely white British, and clonal diversity may have come out too low. No day 14 peak samples; only post-peak repertoires were characterized. Of the AZD1222 recipients, only five to seven were seropositive at baseline.

Germline-derived CDR1 and CDR2 are SGHRS and YFSETQ. The length of the CDR3 is 15 residues. V lost 0 bases and J lost 4, with 13 bases in between. TCRdb's table, derived via immunoSEQ multiplex PCR, lists solely in-frame clones and lacks some. The sample shows about 150,000 clones, less than 90% of them seen only once. The V call is TRBV5-1, the J call TRBJ1-2, with a weak D call TRBD1 (6 bases). The sequence was obtained from an adult in good health. The specimen was peripheral blood, collected on day 0 of AZD1222 vaccination. The CDR3: CASSLDGGEGYGYTF. The CDR3 nucleotides are TGCGCCAGCAGCTTGGATGGGGGCGAGGGCTATGGCTACACCTTC. Based on the CDR3 plus reference TRBV5-1 and TRBJ1-2, the full variable domain is KAGVTQTPRYLIKTRGQQVTLSCSPISGHRSVSWYQQTPGQGLQFLFEYFSETQRNKGNFPGRFSGRQFSNSRSEMNVSTLELGDSALYLCASSLDGGEGYGYTFGSGTRLTVV.